These T cell receptor beta chains were read from a single sample in a study of regulatory T cells in long-lasting Graves disease. One entry per CDR3 protein, called by TCRdb with MiXCR from the multiplex PCR reads. Among about 660,000 distinct CDR3 sequences listed, around 30% were seen once. The sequencing used peripheral blood mononuclear cells (PBMCs), collected when the disease was refractory, from a patient treated with antithyroid drugs. The source is a female donor with Graves disease. Both conserved end residues are part of each CDR3. A D gene is named only where the DNA matches it firmly. Clone size is given for some rows only: seen once, a few or many times, or a class if the clone is expanded.

J gene | D gene | clone size | V gene | CDR3 protein | CDR3 DNA
TRBJ1-1 | NA | NA | TRBV10-3 | CATIGSGYTEAFF | TGTGCCACCATCGGTTCAGGGTACACTGAAGCTTTCTTT
TRBJ1-3 | TRBD1 | few | TRBV7-2 | CASSTDRGLSGNTIYF | TGTGCCAGCAGCACCGACAGGGGGCTTTCTGGAAACACCATATATTTT
TRBJ1-2 | NA | few | TRBV15 | CATSRDHGQGPSYGYTF | TGTGCCACCAGCAGAGATCATGGGCAGGGCCCTTCGTATGGCTACACCTTC
TRBJ2-5 | NA | NA | TRBV9 | CASSATGGLWASSNQETQYF | TGTGCCAGCAGCGCCACTGGGGGGTTGTGGGCTAGCTCGAATCAAGAGACCCAGTACTTC
TRBJ1-4 | NA | few | TRBV5-1 | CASSSTALNEKLFF | TGCGCCAGCAGCTCGACAGCCCTTAATGAAAAACTGTTTTTT
TRBJ2-3 | NA | NA | TRBV12-3/TRBV12-4 | CASRAPGQGMRDTQYF | TGTGCCAGCAGGGCCCCGGGGCAGGGGATGAGAGATACGCAGTATTTT
TRBJ1-1 | NA | few | TRBV29-1 | CSVDGYTEAFF | TGCAGCGTTGACGGGTACACTGAAGCTTTCTTT
TRBJ2-7 | NA | NA | TRBV5-1 | CASSLEGVGEQYF | TGCGCCAGCAGCTTGGAGGGGGTGGGGGAGCAGTACTTC
TRBJ2-7 | NA | few | TRBV29-1 | CSASDSYEQYF | TGCAGCGCTAGCGACTCCTACGAGCAGTACTTC
TRBJ1-4 | NA | few | TRBV28 | CASSSLEKLFF | TGTGCCAGCAGTTCCCTTGAAAAACTGTTTTTT
TRBJ2-5 | TRBD2 | few | TRBV20-1 | CSASSGRRETQYF | TGCAGTGCTAGTAGCGGGAGAAGAGAGACCCAGTACTTC
TRBJ1-5 | NA | few | TRBV2 | CASSLYRGNQPQHF | TGTGCCAGCAGCCTATACAGGGGCAATCAGCCCCAGCATTTT
TRBJ1-5 | TRBD1 | few | TRBV2 | CASSRDRSLGNQPQHF | TGTGCCAGCAGCCGGGACAGGTCCCTGGGCAATCAGCCCCAGCATTTT
TRBJ2-5 | NA | few | TRBV19 | CASGDRGETQYF | TGTGCCAGCGGGGACCGAGGAGAGACCCAGTACTTC
TRBJ2-1 | NA | few | TRBV20-1 | CSAGVVILSSYNEQFF | TGCAGTGCCGGGGTGGTGATTCTGAGCTCCTACAATGAGCAGTTCTTC
TRBJ1-4 | NA | many | TRBV2 | CASRRTNEKLFF | TGTGCCAGCCGACGGACTAATGAAAAACTGTTTTTT
TRBJ1-5 | NA | few | TRBV28 | CASSFPQGQPQHF | TGTGCCAGCAGTTTCCCGCAGGGACAGCCCCAGCATTTT
TRBJ2-3 | TRBD2 | NA | TRBV20-1 | CSALLAGVEDTQYF | TGCAGTGCTCTGCTAGCGGGAGTGGAAGATACGCAGTATTTT
TRBJ2-2 | NA | NA | TRBV28 | CAIQTVANTGELFF | TGTGCCATTCAAACGGTGGCGAACACCGGGGAGCTGTTTTTT
TRBJ2-5 | NA | few | TRBV11-2 | CASSLDSLASQETQYF | TGTGCCAGCAGCTTAGATTCTCTAGCGAGCCAAGAGACCCAGTACTTC
TRBJ1-1 | NA | few | TRBV7-9 | CASSSKGIRLWNTEAFF | TGTGCCAGCAGCTCAAAGGGGATAAGACTTTGGAACACTGAAGCTTTCTTT
TRBJ1-4 | NA | few | TRBV28 | CASSLFRGGTNEKLFF | TGTGCCAGCAGTTTGTTCAGGGGTGGGACTAATGAAAAACTGTTTTTT
TRBJ1-1 | TRBD1 | few | TRBV7-9 | CASSLNPDRQGANTEAFF | TGTGCCAGCAGCTTAAACCCCGACAGACAGGGGGCGAACACTGAAGCTTTCTTT
TRBJ2-7 | TRBD2 | few | TRBV29-1 | CSVEVAGLGVEQYF | TGCAGCGTTGAAGTAGCGGGACTTGGGGTCGAGCAGTACTTC
TRBJ1-1 | TRBD1 | few | TRBV11-2 | CASSLEQGFSTEAFF | TGTGCCAGCAGCTTAGAACAGGGGTTTTCTACTGAAGCTTTCTTT
TRBJ1-6 | NA | NA | TRBV6-1 | CASSWESLSPLHF | TGTGCCAGCAGCTGGGAGTCCCTTTCACCCCTCCACTTT